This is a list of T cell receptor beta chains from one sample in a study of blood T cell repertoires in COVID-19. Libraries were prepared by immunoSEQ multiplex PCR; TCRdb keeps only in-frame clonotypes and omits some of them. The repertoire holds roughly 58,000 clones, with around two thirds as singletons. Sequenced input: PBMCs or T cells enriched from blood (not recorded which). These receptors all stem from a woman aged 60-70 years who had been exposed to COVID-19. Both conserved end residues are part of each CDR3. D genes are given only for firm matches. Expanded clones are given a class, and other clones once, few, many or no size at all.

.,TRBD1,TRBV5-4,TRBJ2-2,TGTGCCAGCTCCCCCCCCCGGACAGGGCTTTACACCGGGGAGCTGTTTTTT,CASSPPRTGLYTGELFF
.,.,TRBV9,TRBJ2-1,TGTGCCAGCAGCTTGTCGGGCAATGAGCAGTTCTTC,CASSLSGNEQFF
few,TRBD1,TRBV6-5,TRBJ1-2,TGTGCCAGCAGTTTAGAACTCACAGGGGATTATGGCTACACCTTC,CASSLELTGDYGYTF
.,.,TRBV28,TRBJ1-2,TGTGCCAGCGGTTACAGGGCAGGAGGCTACACCTTC,CASGYRAGGYTF
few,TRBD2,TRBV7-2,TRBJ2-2,TGTGCCAGCAGCTCTAGCGGGAGTAACACCGGGGAGCTGTTTTTT,CASSSSGSNTGELFF
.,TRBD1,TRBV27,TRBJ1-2,TGTGCCAGCAGTCCCTCCGGGACAGGGACCCTTTACTATGGCTACACCTTC,CASSPSGTGTLYYGYTF
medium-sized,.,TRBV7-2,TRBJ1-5,TGTGCCAGCAGCTTAGAAGGGACGGGGGACCAGCCCCAGCATTTT,CASSLEGTGDQPQHF
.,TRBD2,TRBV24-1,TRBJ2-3,TGTGCCACCGGTGGGCGGGGGGGCACAGATACGCAGTATTTT,CATGGRGGTDTQYF
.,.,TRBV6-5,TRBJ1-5,TGTGCCAGCAGTCCACATCCTTTCAATCAGCCCCAGCATTTT,CASSPHPFNQPQHF
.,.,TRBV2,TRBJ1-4,TGTGCCAGCAGTGAGACGGGGTCGAATGAAAAACTGTTTTTT,CASSETGSNEKLFF